This T cell receptor (beta chain) was sequenced during a study of shared clonotypes between healthy human individuals. Broader study findings: Across subsets, estimated richness was generally greater for naive than for memory populations. For naive CD4 cells, roughly 4.8% of clonotypes were shared across a handful of donors.

The sample holds one count of this clone. Antigen: not known. Sorted-subset replicate PCRs used around 220 ng DNA, approximately 33,000 T cell genomes. Profiled with immunoSEQ multiplex PCR; TCRdb holds only in-frame clones, not every one. The table records about 1.5 million clones, 95% to 97% of them present only once. V gave up 4 bases and J gave up 1 base; unmatched junction bases: 8. There are 16 residues in the CDR3. Germline values: CDR1 LNHDA, CDR2 SQIVND (reference sequence). The study separated CD4+ cells into CD45RA+ naive and CD45RA-negative memory subsets. The source of this sequence is a young man in good health. The specimen was naive CD4+ T cells sorted from blood. The subset: CD45RA+ positively selected. The rearrangement links TRBV19 to TRBJ1-1; TRBD1 agrees at 8 bases. CDR3 in amino acids: CASSRGTGRGNTEAFF. CDR3 coding DNA: TGTGCCAGTAGTAGGGGGACAGGTCGTGGGAACACTGAAGCTTTCTTT.